The rows below give T cell receptor beta chains drawn from one sample of a study of coeliac disease. The protocol was immunoSEQ multiplex PCR, while the TCRdb copy is restricted to in-frame clones and leaves out a portion. The data contain under 4,500 clones, under 80% of them singletons. The specimen was intraepithelial lymphocytes from the gut. These receptors were obtained from a man in his 70s with active celiac disease. CDR3s include the opening cysteine and the closing phenylalanine or tryptophan. The order of the fields is D gene, V gene, clone size, J gene, CDR3 protein, CDR3 DNA. D genes are given only for firm matches. A row's size may be missing; if present it is once, few, many or a size class.

d_call: -; v_call: TRBV5-4; clone_size: -; j_call: TRBJ1-2; cdr3_aa: CASSLYLVVGYTF; cdr3_nt: TGTGCCAGCAGCTTGTACTTGGTTGTCGGCTACACCTTC
d_call: -; v_call: TRBV6-1; clone_size: -; j_call: TRBJ1-5; cdr3_aa: CASSQDPSGNQPQHF; cdr3_nt: TGTGCCAGCAGCCAGGATCCTAGCGGCAATCAGCCCCAGCATTTT
d_call: TRBD2; v_call: TRBV13; clone_size: once; j_call: TRBJ2-1; cdr3_aa: CASSTLAGLYNEQFF; cdr3_nt: TGTGCCAGCAGCACCCTAGCGGGACTCTACAATGAGCAGTTCTTC
d_call: TRBD1; v_call: TRBV5-6; clone_size: -; j_call: TRBJ2-1; cdr3_aa: CASSLYLGTESEQFF; cdr3_nt: TGTGCCAGCAGCTTGTATTTAGGGACAGAAAGTGAGCAGTTCTTC
d_call: -; v_call: TRBV19; clone_size: -; j_call: TRBJ2-1; cdr3_aa: CASSIAYTFSGEQFF; cdr3_nt: TGTGCCAGTAGTATAGCGTACACGTTTTCGGGTGAGCAGTTCTTC
d_call: TRBD2; v_call: TRBV19; clone_size: few; j_call: TRBJ2-5; cdr3_aa: CASSRGSGRARQETQYF; cdr3_nt: TGTGCCAGTAGTAGAGGTAGCGGGAGGGCGCGTCAAGAGACCCAGTACTTC
d_call: TRBD1; v_call: TRBV28; clone_size: -; j_call: TRBJ2-7; cdr3_aa: CASRPGQRTYEQYF; cdr3_nt: TGTGCCAGCAGACCGGGACAGCGGACCTACGAGCAGTACTTC
d_call: TRBD1; v_call: TRBV30; clone_size: -; j_call: TRBJ1-3; cdr3_aa: CAWGTGESHTIYF; cdr3_nt: TGTGCCTGGGGGACAGGGGAATCGCACACCATATATTTT
d_call: -; v_call: TRBV5-1; clone_size: -; j_call: TRBJ2-1; cdr3_aa: CASSLDFMPRGEQFF; cdr3_nt: TGCGCCAGCAGCTTGGATTTTATGCCGCGGGGTGAGCAGTTCTTC
d_call: -; v_call: TRBV29-1; clone_size: -; j_call: TRBJ2-3; cdr3_aa: CSVVKGTSTDTQYF; cdr3_nt: TGCAGCGTTGTGAAGGGGACAAGCACAGATACGCAGTATTTT
d_call: TRBD1; v_call: TRBV30; clone_size: -; j_call: TRBJ1-2; cdr3_aa: CAWSGTDLYGYTF; cdr3_nt: TGTGCCTGGAGCGGGACAGACCTTTATGGCTACACCTTC
d_call: TRBD1; v_call: TRBV19; clone_size: -; j_call: TRBJ2-7; cdr3_aa: CASNRDSNYEQYF; cdr3_nt: TGTGCCAGTAACCGGGACAGCAACTACGAGCAGTACTTC
d_call: -; v_call: TRBV4-2; clone_size: -; j_call: TRBJ1-1; cdr3_aa: CASTPWEGEVGTEAFF; cdr3_nt: TGTGCCAGCACCCCTTGGGAAGGGGAGGTCGGAACTGAAGCTTTCTTT
d_call: -; v_call: TRBV5-1; clone_size: -; j_call: TRBJ2-3; cdr3_aa: CASSYRASSTDTQYF; cdr3_nt: TGCGCCAGCAGCTATAGAGCGTCTAGCACAGATACGCAGTATTTT
d_call: -; v_call: TRBV11-3; clone_size: -; j_call: TRBJ1-1; cdr3_aa: CASSALTGSEAFF; cdr3_nt: TGTGCCAGCAGCGCTTTAACAGGCTCTGAAGCTTTCTTT
d_call: -; v_call: TRBV19; clone_size: -; j_call: TRBJ1-5; cdr3_aa: CASSIGQAHTPQHF; cdr3_nt: TGTGCCAGTAGTATTGGGCAGGCCCACACGCCCCAGCATTTT
d_call: -; v_call: TRBV5-1; clone_size: -; j_call: TRBJ2-3; cdr3_aa: CASSSGLLNRGGGTDTQYF; cdr3_nt: TGCGCCAGCAGCTCGGGTCTACTAAACAGGGGAGGCGGCACAGATACGCAGTATTTT
d_call: TRBD2; v_call: TRBV6-6; clone_size: -; j_call: TRBJ2-1; cdr3_aa: CASSPDGRAINEQFF; cdr3_nt: TGTGCCAGCAGCCCCGACGGGAGGGCCATCAATGAGCAGTTCTTC
d_call: -; v_call: TRBV5-1; clone_size: -; j_call: TRBJ2-5; cdr3_aa: CASSKGSDRETQYF; cdr3_nt: TGCGCCAGCAGCAAAGGAAGCGACCGGGAGACCCAGTACTTC
d_call: -; v_call: TRBV29-1; clone_size: -; j_call: TRBJ2-7; cdr3_aa: CSVESPGGLRYEQYF; cdr3_nt: TGCAGCGTTGAAAGCCCGGGTGGGTTGAGGTACGAGCAGTACTTC
d_call: -; v_call: TRBV5-1; clone_size: -; j_call: TRBJ2-7; cdr3_aa: CASSFAISSYEQYF; cdr3_nt: TGCGCCAGCAGCTTCGCCATCAGCTCCTACGAGCAGTACTTC
d_call: -; v_call: TRBV5-1; clone_size: -; j_call: TRBJ1-1; cdr3_aa: CASSMVVNTEAFF; cdr3_nt: TGCGCCAGCAGCATGGTCGTGAACACTGAAGCTTTCTTT
d_call: TRBD2; v_call: TRBV13; clone_size: -; j_call: TRBJ2-1; cdr3_aa: CASSLTSGRRHEQFF; cdr3_nt: TGTGCCAGCAGCTTGACTAGCGGGAGGCGCCATGAGCAGTTCTTC
d_call: -; v_call: TRBV5-6; clone_size: -; j_call: TRBJ2-3; cdr3_aa: CASSLLWRYTDTQYF; cdr3_nt: TGTGCCAGCAGCTTACTTTGGAGGTACACAGATACGCAGTATTTT